Listed below are T cell receptor beta chains from one sample, sequenced in a study of blood T cells in healthy people across ages. Each CDR3 protein gets one entry after TCRdb re-called the 5' RACE reads with MiXCR. The sample has more than 1 million distinct CDR3 sequences; under 45% are singletons. The sequenced material came from blood. Receptor source: a woman in her fifties or sixties in good health. CDR3s leave out the opening cysteine and the closing phenylalanine or tryptophan.

J: TRBJ1-2; V: TRBV7-9; CDR3: ASSLARSDLSGYT
J: TRBJ1-5; V: TRBV28; CDR3: ASSFQGTLDNQPQH
J: TRBJ2-3; V: TRBV7-9; CDR3: ASSFEGLAADTQY
J: TRBJ2-1; V: TRBV11-3; CDR3: ASQLAGGINEQF
J: TRBJ2-3; V: TRBV7-9; CDR3: ASSPGGGQTSLRYTDTQY
J: TRBJ2-1; V: TRBV5-1; CDR3: ASSSGSESYNEQF
J: TRBJ2-1; V: TRBV20-1; CDR3: SANPRLAGGPYNEQF
J: TRBJ2-5; V: TRBV7-2; CDR3: ASSFGGGGETQY
J: -; V: TRBV29-1; CDR3: SVEERNLKTQY
J: TRBJ2-7; V: TRBV7-2; CDR3: ASSHPGSSGRVYEQY
J: TRBJ2-7; V: TRBV7-2; CDR3: ASSLRSAPYEQY
J: -; V: TRBV14; CDR3: ASSPGTSVDNEQY
J: TRBJ2-7; V: TRBV27; CDR3: ASKRSGDNEQY
J: TRBJ1-5; V: TRBV5-1; CDR3: ASSLDGGPSQPQH
J: TRBJ1-5; V: TRBV6-6; CDR3: ASSAGQTNQPQH
J: TRBJ2-7; V: TRBV7-8; CDR3: ASSLVPTGSLYEQY
J: -; V: TRBV27; CDR3: ASSSAGTDGLEQY
J: TRBJ2-5; V: TRBV3-1; CDR3: ASSPKPGEPVRETQY
J: TRBJ2-1; V: TRBV14; CDR3: ASSQDKAVRYNEQF
J: TRBJ2-6; V: TRBV20-1; CDR3: SASGAGGANVLT
J: TRBJ2-4; V: TRBV30; CDR3: AWSISKNIQY
J: TRBJ2-1; V: TRBV29-1; CDR3: SVEPGLAYNEQF
J: TRBJ2-5; V: TRBV19; CDR3: ASSIARRGPEGAEREQY
J: TRBJ1-5; V: TRBV12-3/TRBV12-4; CDR3: ASSLGDGYQPQH
J: TRBJ2-6; V: TRBV7-2; CDR3: ASSSTGGIGANVLT
J: TRBJ2-6; V: TRBV27; CDR3: ASSLVGDRLAGANVLT
J: -; V: TRBV3-1; CDR3: ASSPAGVNYEQY
J: TRBJ2-3; V: TRBV7-3; CDR3: ASSPSGSIADTRY
J: TRBJ2-7; V: TRBV20-1; CDR3: SAKPQALASGYEQY
J: TRBJ2-1; V: TRBV12-5; CDR3: ASGFGSSYNEQF
J: TRBJ1-2; V: TRBV4-1; CDR3: ASSQGVGSYGYT
J: TRBJ2-7; V: TRBV6-5; CDR3: ASKGRVDEQY
J: TRBJ2-1; V: TRBV9; CDR3: ASSQTSGRFNEQF
J: TRBJ2-3; V: TRBV19; CDR3: ASSIGKAGGRTDTQY
J: TRBJ2-4; V: TRBV7-2; CDR3: ASSLQESIQY
J: TRBJ2-7; V: TRBV20-1; CDR3: SATRPLSYEQY
J: TRBJ2-7; V: TRBV27; CDR3: ASSVSKGNEQY
J: TRBJ2-7; V: TRBV29-1; CDR3: SVEGLAGVGEQY
J: TRBJ1-4; V: TRBV20-1; CDR3: RAGQAGEKLF
J: TRBJ2-5; V: TRBV4-1; CDR3: ASSQARLAGEGGGFQETQY
J: TRBJ2-5; V: TRBV7-2; CDR3: ASSLDTTYNEQY
J: TRBJ2-7; V: TRBV30; CDR3: AWSVGTGYEQY
J: TRBJ2-3; V: TRBV15; CDR3: ATSRAASTDTQY
J: TRBJ1-4; V: TRBV27; CDR3: ASSSTGPFNEKLF
J: TRBJ2-1; V: TRBV5-8; CDR3: ASSLSPGRGGNEQF
J: TRBJ2-3; V: TRBV28; CDR3: ASSSWTSDTDTQY
J: TRBJ2-1; V: TRBV4-1; CDR3: ASSQFSQGTGGRNEQF